This record covers a single TCR beta chain. Antigen unknown. The read ends 3 residues early relative to the CDR3; the germline J gene fills the gap. The record originates from a study of T cells in women clearing cervical HPV infection. Study context: Cases' blood sampling followed lesion detection by median around 150 days (90 to 200). With HLA typing for only a few women, HLA confounding remains possible. General study points: TRBV6-7 relative abundance averaged approximately 0.11% in cases and 0.15% to 0.2% in controls.

Produced via immunoSEQ multiplex PCR; TCRdb's table is partial and in-frame only. The table for this sample gives about 32,000 clones. Trimming removed 4 bases at V and 3 bases at J, with 15 bases between. The CDR3 length is 16 residues. Germline V gene data show CDR1 as KGHDR and CDR2 as SFDVKD. The V call is TRBV24-1, the J call TRBJ2-1; no clear D. The TCR originated in a woman aged 18-69 years with a cervical HPV16 infection that either progressed to CIN3+ or cleared (not recorded which). The source material was blood buffy coat. CDR3 residues: CATSDRQRPSYNEQFF. The DNA read from the CDR3 is TGTGCCACCAGTGACCGCCAGCGCCCCAGCTACAATGAG.